This T cell receptor (beta chain) derives from a study of OX40 agonist ivuxolimab in advanced cancers. Whole-study context: As their treatment, patients were administered ivuxolimab, an agonistic anti-OX40 (CD134) antibody. The eligibility criteria allowed prior anti-PD-1, anti-PD-L1 or anti-CTLA-4 therapy, and 40% had some. Regarding the study as a whole: CD4+ and CD8+ blood T cells expanded clonally by week 6 at 0.1 to 3.0 mg/kg.

Blood draws occurred at baseline, cycle 4 day 1, and cycle 7 day 1. Using immunoSEQ multiplex PCR, the repertoire was profiled, and TCRdb retains in-frame clones only, with some absent. The repertoire includes 130,000 or so clones, 90% of them detected once, and around 0.99% sits in the top ten. As to this clone: Its specificity is unknown.

V was shortened by 2 bases and J by 12 bases, with 8 bases between the two germline ends. This CDR3 comprises 11 residues. CDR1 MNHNY and CDR2 SVGAGI come from the germline V gene (reference sequence). The chain recombines TRBV6-6 with TRBJ2-1; possible D gene TRBD1, 5 bases. The receptor was derived from an adult with an advanced solid tumor such as melanoma, head and neck, liver or kidney cancer. The sample was CD4+ or CD8+ T cells sorted from blood, taken in a trial of the OX40 agonist ivuxolimab. The CDR3 DNA reads TGTGCCAGCAGTTACACAGGTTGGCAGTTCTTC. This codes for CASSYTGWQFF.